The clone carrying this T cell receptor beta chain was observed once. Its antigen remains unknown. Using its own MiXCR run on the reads, TCRdb lists one record per CDR3 protein. The table lists 290,000 or so distinct CDR3 sequences, about 26% of them singletons. The record originates from a study of T cell repertoires in cytomegalovirus infection. Overall study context: Both CMV infection and a matching HLA type were indicated by public TCR beta signatures.

V was clipped by 0 bases and J by 5 bases, with 5 bases between them. Germline V gives CDR1 SGHVT, CDR2 SQSDAQ. CDR3 size: 13 residues. Study outcomes and limitations: Carriage of CMV together with the relevant HLA was identifiable through cumulative public TCR beta family frequency. There were HLA-C-restricted CMV-specific TCR beta clonotypes dominating the ex vivo response.

This TCR derives from a human donor in good health (CMV status not recorded). Some clones in this sample may be carry-over from other donors' samples. This rearrangement joins TRBV7-4 to TRBJ1-5; no reliable D call. The sequencing sample was made of PBMCs. The CDR3 nucleotides are TGTGCCAGCAGCTTAGCTGTTTATCAGCCCCAGCATTTT. This codes for CASSLAVYQPQHF. Supplemented by reference TRBV7-4 and TRBJ1-5, the full variable domain reads GAGVSQSPRYKVAKRGRDVALRCDSISGHVTLYWYRQTLGQGSEVLTYSQSDAQRDKSGRPSGRFSAERPERSVSTLKIQRTEQGDSAVYLCASSLAVYQPQHFGDGTRLSIL.